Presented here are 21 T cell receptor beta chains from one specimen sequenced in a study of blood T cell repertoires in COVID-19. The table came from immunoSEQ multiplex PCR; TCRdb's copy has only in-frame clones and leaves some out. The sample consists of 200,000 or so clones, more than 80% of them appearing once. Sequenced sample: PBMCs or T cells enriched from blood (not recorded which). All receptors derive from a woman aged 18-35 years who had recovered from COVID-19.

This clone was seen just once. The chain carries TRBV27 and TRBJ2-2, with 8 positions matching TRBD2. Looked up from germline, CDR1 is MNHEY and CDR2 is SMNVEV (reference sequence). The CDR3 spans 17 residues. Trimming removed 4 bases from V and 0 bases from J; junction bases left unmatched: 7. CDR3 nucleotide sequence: TGTGCCAGCAGTTGGGCCCGGGGGGGTTCGAACACCGGGGAGCTGTTTTTT. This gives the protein CASSWARGGSNTGELFF.

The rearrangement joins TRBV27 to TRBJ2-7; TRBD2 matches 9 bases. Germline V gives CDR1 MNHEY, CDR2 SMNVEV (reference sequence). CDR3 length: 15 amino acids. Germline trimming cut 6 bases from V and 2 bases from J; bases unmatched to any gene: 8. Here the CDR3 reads CASRAPAGGAYEQYF. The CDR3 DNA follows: TGTGCCAGCAGGGCCCCTGCGGGGGGGGCCTACGAGCAGTACTTC.

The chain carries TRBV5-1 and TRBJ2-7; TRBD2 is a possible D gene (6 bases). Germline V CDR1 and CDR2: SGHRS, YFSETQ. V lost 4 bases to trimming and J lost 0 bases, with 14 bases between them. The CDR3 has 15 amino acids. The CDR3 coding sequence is TGCGCCAGCAGCCCACGGAGGGACGGCTCCTACGAGCAGTACTTC. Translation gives CASSPRRDGSYEQYF.

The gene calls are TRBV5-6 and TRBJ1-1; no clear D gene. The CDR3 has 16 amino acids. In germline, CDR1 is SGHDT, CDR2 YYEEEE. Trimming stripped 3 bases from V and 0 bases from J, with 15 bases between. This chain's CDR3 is CASSSKTEGLNTEAFF. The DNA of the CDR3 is TGTGCCAGCAGCTCAAAAACCGAGGGTCTGAACACTGAAGCTTTCTTT.

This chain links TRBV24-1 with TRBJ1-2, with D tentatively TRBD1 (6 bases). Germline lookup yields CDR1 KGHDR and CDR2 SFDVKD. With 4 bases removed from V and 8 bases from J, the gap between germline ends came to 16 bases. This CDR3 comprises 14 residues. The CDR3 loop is CATSDRRQDRGYTF. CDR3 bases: TGTGCCACCAGTGACCGAAGACAGGATCGGGGCTACACCTTC.

The CDR3 coding sequence is TGTGCCATCAGCTTACAGGAGATCTCCTACGAGCAGTACTTC. Translation: CAISLQEISYEQYF. The chain recombines TRBV10-3 with TRBJ2-7; D may be TRBD1 (5 bases). The CDR3 is made up of 14 amino acids. The germline V and J ends were trimmed by 6 bases and 0 bases, with 12 bases remaining between them. CDR1 and CDR2 from the germline V gene are ENHRY and SYGVKD.

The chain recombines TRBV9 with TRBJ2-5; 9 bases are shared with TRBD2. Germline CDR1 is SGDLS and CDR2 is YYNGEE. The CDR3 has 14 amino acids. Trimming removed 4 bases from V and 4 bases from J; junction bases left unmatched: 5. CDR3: CASSSRTSVETQYF. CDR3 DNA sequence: TGTGCCAGCAGCTCCCGGACTAGCGTAGAGACCCAGTACTTC.

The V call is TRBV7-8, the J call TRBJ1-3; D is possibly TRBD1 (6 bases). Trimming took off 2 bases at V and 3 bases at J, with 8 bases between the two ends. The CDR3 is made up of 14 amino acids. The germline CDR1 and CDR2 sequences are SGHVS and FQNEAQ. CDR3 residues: CASSLRGYGNTIYF. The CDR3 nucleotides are TGTGCCAGCAGCTTAAGGGGGTATGGAAACACCATATATTTT.

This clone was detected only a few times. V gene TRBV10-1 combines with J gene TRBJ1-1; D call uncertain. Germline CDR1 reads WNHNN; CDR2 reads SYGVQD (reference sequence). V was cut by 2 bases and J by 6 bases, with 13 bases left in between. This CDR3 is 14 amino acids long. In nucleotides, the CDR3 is TGCGCCAGCAGTGAGATGACGACGGGTTCTGAAGCTTTCTTT. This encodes CASSEMTTGSEAFF.

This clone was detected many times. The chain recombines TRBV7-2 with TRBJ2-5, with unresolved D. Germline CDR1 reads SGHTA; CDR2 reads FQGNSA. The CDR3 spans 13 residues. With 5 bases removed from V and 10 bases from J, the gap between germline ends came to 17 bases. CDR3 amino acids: CASSPRPSEDQYF. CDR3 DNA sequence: TGTGCCAGCAGCCCTCGCCCCAGTGAGGACCAGTACTTC.

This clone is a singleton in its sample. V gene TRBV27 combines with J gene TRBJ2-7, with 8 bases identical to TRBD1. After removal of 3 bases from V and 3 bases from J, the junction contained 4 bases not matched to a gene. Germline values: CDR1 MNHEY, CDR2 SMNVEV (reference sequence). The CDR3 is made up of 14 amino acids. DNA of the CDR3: TGTGCCAGCAGTTTCGGGACAGGATTCTACGAGCAGTACTTC. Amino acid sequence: CASSFGTGFYEQYF.

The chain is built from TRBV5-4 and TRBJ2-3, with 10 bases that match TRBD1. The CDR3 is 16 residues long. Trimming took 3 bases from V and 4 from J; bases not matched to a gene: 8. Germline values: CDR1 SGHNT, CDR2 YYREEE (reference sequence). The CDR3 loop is CASSSGSDRGADTQYF. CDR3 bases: TGTGCCAGCAGCTCCGGGTCGGACAGGGGGGCAGATACGCAGTATTTT.

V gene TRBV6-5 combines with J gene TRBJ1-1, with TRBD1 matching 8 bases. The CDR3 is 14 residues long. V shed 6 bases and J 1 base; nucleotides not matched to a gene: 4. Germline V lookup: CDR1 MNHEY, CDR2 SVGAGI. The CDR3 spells CASSRTGRNTEAFF. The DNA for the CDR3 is TGTGCCAGCAGCAGGACAGGGAGGAACACTGAAGCTTTCTTT.

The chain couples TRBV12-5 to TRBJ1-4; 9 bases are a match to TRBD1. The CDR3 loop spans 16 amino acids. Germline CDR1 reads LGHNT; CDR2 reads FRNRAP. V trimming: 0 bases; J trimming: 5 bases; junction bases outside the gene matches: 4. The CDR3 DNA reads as TGTGCTAGTGGTTTGGTCCCCGGGACAGGGAATGAAAAACTGTTTTTT. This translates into CASGLVPGTGNEKLFF.

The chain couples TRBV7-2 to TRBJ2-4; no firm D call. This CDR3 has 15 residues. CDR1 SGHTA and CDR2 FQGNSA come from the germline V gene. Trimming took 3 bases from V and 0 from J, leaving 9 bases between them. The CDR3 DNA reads TGTGCCAGCAGCTTGAACAGCCTAGCCAAAAACATTCAGTACTTC. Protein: CASSLNSLAKNIQYF.

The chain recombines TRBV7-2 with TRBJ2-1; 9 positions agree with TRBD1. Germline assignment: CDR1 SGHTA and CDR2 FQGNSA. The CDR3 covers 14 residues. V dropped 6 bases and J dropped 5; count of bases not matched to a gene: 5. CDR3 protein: CASRWGQGHNEQFF. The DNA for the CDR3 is TGTGCCAGCAGATGGGGACAGGGCCACAATGAGCAGTTCTTC.

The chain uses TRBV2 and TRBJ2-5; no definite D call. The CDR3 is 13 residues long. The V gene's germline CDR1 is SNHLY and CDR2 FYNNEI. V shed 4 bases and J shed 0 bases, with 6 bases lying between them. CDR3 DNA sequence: TGTGCCAGCAGTGGCGTGTACCAAGAGACCCAGTACTTC. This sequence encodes CASSGVYQETQYF.

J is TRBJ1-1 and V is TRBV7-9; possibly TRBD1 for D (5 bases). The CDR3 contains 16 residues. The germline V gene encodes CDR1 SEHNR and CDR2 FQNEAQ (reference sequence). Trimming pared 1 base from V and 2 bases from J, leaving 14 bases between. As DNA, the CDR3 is TGTGCCAGCAGCTTAGGCGGGGCAGGGAGTAACACTGAAGCTTTCTTT. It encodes CASSLGGAGSNTEAFF.

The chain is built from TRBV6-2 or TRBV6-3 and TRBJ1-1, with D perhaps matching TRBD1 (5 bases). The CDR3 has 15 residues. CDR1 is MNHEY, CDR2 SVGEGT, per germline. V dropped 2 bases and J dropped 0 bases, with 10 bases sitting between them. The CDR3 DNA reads TGTGCCAGCAGTTACCGACAGATAATGAACACTGAAGCTTTCTTT. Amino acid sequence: CASSYRQIMNTEAFF.

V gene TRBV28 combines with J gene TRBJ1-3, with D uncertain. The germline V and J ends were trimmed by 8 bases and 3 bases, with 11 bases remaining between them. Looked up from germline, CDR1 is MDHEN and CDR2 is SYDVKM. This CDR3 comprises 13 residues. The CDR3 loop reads CASCGGDGNTIYF. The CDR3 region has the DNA TGTGCCAGCTGTGGCGGGGATGGAAACACCATATATTTT.

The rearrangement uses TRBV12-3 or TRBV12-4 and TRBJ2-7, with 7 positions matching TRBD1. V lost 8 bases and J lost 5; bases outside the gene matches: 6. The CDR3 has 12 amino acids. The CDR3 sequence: CASANRGHEQYF. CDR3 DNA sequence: TGTGCCAGCGCCAACAGGGGCCACGAGCAGTACTTC.